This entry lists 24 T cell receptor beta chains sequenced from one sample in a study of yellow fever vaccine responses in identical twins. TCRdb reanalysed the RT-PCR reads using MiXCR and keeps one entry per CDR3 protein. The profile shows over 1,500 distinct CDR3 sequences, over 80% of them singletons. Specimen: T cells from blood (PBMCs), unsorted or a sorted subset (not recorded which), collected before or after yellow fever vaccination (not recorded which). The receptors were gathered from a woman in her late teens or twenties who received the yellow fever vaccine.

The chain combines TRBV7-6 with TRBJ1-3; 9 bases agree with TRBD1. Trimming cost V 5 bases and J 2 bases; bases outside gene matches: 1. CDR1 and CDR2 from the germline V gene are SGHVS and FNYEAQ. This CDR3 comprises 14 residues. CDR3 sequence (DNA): TGTGCCAGCAGCGGGGACAGGGCTGGAAACACCATATATTTT. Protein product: CASSGDRAGNTIYF.

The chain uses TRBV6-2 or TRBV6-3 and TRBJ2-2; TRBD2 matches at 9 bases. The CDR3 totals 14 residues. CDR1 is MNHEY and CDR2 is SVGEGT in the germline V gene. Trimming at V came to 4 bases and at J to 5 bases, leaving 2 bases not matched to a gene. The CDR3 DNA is TGTGCCAGCAGTTTAGCGGGAGAGACCGGGGAGCTGTTTTTT. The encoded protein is CASSLAGETGELFF.

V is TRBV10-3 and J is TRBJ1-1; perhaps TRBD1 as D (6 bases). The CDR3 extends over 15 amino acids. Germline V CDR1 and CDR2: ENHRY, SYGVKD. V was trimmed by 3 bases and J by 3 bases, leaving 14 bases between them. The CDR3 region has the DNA TGTGCCATCAGTGAACCCACAGGGCTGGACACTGAAGCTTTCTTT. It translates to CAISEPTGLDTEAFF.

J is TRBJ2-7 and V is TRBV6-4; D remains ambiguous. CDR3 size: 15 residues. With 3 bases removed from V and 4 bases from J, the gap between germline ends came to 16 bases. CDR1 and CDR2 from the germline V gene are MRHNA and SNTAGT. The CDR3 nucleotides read TGTGCCAGCAGTGATTTCGGGTGCCTGGGGTACGAGCAGTACTTC. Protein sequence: CASSDFGCLGYEQYF.

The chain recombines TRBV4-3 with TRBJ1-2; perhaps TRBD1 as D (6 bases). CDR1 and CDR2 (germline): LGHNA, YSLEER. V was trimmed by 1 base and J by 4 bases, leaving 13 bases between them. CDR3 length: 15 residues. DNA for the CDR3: TGCGCCAGCAGCCAAGGGGTAGGACAGATCTATGGCTACACCTTC. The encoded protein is CASSQGVGQIYGYTF.

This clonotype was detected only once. In DNA form, the CDR3 reads TGTGCCAGCAGCTTAGACGGAAGCAATCAGCCCCAGCATTTT. Its protein product is CASSLDGSNQPQHF. This rearrangement joins TRBV11-2 to TRBJ1-5; unclear D gene. Germline values: CDR1 SGHAT, CDR2 FQNNGV. This CDR3 contains 14 residues. Between the trimmed V and J ends, which lost 0 bases and 1 base, there was a span of 4 bases.

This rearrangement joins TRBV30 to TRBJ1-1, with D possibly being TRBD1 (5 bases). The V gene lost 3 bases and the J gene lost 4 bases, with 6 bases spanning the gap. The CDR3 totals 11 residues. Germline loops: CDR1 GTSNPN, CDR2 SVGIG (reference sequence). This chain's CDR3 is CAWRGGTEAFF. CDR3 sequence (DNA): TGTGCCTGGAGGGGGGGCACTGAAGCTTTCTTT.

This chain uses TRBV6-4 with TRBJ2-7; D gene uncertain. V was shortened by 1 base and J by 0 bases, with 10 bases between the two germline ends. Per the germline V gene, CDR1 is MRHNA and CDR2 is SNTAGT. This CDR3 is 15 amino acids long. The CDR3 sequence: CASSDFSCVSYEQYF. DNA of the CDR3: TGTGCCAGCAGTGACTTTAGTTGCGTCTCCTACGAGCAGTACTTC.

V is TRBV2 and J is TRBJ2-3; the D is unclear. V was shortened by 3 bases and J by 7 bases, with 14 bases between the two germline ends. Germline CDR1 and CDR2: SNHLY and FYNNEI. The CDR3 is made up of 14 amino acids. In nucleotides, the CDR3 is TGTGCCAGCAGTGACCCCCAAGTCTCTAATACGCAGTATTTT. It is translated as CASSDPQVSNTQYF.

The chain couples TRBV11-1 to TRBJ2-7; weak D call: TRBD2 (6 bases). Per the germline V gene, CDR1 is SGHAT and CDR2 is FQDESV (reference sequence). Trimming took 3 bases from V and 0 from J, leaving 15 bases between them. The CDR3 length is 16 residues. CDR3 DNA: TGTGCCAGCAGCTTCTTAGCGGCACCGAGCTCCTACGAGCAGTACTTC. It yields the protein CASSFLAAPSSYEQYF. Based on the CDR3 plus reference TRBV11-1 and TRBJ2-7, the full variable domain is EAEVAQSPRYKITEKSQAVAFWCDPISGHATLYWYRQILGQGPELLVQFQDESVVDDSQLPKDRFSAERLKGVDSTLKIQPAELGDSAMYLCASSFLAAPSSYEQYFGPGTRLTVT.

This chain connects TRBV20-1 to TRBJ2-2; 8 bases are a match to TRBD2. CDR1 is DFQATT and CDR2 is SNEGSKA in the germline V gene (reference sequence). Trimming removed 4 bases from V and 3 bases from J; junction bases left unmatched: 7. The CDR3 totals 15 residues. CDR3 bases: TGCAGTGCTACCGGGGGGGGGCCCGACACCGGGGAGCTGTTTTTT. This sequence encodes CSATGGGPDTGELFF.

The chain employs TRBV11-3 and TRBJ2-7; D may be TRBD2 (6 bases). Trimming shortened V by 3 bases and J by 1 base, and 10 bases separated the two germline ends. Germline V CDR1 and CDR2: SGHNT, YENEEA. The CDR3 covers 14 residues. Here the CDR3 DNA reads TGTGCCAGCAGCTTCGGGACTGATTCCTACGAGCAGTACTTC. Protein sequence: CASSFGTDSYEQYF.

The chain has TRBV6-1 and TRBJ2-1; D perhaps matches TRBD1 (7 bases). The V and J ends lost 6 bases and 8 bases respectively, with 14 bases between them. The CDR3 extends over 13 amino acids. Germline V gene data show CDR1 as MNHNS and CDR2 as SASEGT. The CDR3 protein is CASRVRGADEQFF. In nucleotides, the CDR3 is TGTGCCAGCAGGGTCAGGGGGGCGGATGAGCAGTTCTTC.

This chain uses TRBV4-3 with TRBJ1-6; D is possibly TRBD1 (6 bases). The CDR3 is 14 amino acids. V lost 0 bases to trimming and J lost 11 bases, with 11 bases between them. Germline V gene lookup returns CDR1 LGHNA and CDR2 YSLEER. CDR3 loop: CASSQDWGGPPLHF. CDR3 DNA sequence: TGCGCCAGCAGCCAAGATTGGGGGGGGCCACCCCTCCACTTT.

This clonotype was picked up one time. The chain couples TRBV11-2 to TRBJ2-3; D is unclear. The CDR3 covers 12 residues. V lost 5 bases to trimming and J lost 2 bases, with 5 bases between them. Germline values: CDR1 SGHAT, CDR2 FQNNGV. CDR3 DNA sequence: TGTGCCAGCAGCATGTTCACAGATACGCAGTATTTT. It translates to CASSMFTDTQYF.

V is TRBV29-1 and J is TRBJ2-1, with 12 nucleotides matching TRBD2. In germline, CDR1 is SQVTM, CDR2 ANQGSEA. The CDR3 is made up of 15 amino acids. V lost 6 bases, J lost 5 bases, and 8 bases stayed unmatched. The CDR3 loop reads CSVLGLAGDNNEQFF. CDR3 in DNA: TGCAGCGTCCTGGGACTAGCGGGTGACAACAATGAGCAGTTCTTC.

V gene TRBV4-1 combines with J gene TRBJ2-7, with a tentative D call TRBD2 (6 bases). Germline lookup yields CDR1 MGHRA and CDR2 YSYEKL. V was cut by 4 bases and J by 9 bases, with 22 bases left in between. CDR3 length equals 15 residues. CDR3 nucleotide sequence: TGCGCCAGCAGCCTAGAAACCGGGACTCAGGAGGGGCAGTACTTC. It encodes CASSLETGTQEGQYF.

The CDR3 sequence is CASSFPQARAGEQFF. The CDR3 nucleotides read TGTGCCAGCAGCTTCCCTCAGGCGCGGGCTGGTGAGCAGTTCTTC. The rearrangement links TRBV7-9 to TRBJ2-1; tentatively, D is TRBD2 (5 bases). CDR1 is SEHNR and CDR2 is FQNEAQ in the germline V gene (reference sequence). V was cut by 3 bases and J by 9 bases, with 18 bases left in between. This CDR3 has 15 residues.

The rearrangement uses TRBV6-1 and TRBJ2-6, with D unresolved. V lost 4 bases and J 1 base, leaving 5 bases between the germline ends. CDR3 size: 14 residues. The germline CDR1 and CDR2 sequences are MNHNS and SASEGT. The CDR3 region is CASSATSGANVLTF. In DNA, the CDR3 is TGTGCCAGCAGTGCCACATCTGGGGCCAACGTCCTGACTTTC.

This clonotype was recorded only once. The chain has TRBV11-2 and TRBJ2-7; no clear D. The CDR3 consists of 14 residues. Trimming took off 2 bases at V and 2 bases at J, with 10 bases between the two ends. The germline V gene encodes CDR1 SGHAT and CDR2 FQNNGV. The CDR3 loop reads CASSLLGRTYEQYF. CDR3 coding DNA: TGTGCCAGCAGCTTATTAGGCAGAACCTACGAGCAGTACTTC.

DNA for the CDR3: TGTGCCACCAGCCTCCCTGTGGGGGGCACTGAAGCTTTCTTT. Its translation: CATSLPVGGTEAFF. The rearrangement joins TRBV15 to TRBJ1-1; TRBD1 might be the D (5 bases). The CDR3 is made up of 14 amino acids. V lost 5 bases and J lost 4, with 14 bases in between. The germline V gene encodes CDR1 LNHNV and CDR2 YYDKDF (reference sequence).

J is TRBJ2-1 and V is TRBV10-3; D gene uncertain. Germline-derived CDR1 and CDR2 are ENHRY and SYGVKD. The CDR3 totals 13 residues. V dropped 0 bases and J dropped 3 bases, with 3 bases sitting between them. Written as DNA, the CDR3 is TGTGCCATCAGTGAGTCGTTCTACAATGAGCAGTTCTTC. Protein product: CAISESFYNEQFF.

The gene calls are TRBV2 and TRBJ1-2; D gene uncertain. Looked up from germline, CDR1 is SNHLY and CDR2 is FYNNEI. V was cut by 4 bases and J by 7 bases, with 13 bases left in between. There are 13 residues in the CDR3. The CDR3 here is CASSATSMGGYTF. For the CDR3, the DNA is TGTGCCAGCAGTGCGACGTCAATGGGTGGCTACACCTTC. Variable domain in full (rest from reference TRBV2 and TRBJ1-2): EPEVTQTPSHQVTQMGQEVILRCVPISNHLYFYWYRQILGQKVEFLVSFYNNEISEKSEIFDDQFSVERPDGSNFTLKIRSTKLEDSAMYFCASSATSMGGYTFGSGTRLTVV.

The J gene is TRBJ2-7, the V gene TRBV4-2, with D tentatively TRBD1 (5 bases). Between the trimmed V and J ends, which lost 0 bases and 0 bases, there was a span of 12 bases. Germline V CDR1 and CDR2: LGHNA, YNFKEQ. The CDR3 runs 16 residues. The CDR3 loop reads CASSQEMDTGSYEQYF. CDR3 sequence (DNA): TGTGCCAGCAGCCAAGAGATGGATACAGGCTCCTACGAGCAGTACTTC.